These T cell receptor beta chains were read from a single sample in a study of cytomegalovirus exposure and HLA in healthy donors. Some clones are missing from TCRdb's copy, which holds only in-frame ones; the method was immunoSEQ multiplex PCR. The data include approximately 75,000 clones; the top ten clones carry about 0.83%. The sample comprised PBMCs. The origin of the receptors is a boy aged 10-17 years in good health and CMV-seronegative. Both conserved end residues are part of each CDR3. The D gene is left open where the match is weak.

J: TRBJ1-3; D: NA; V: TRBV6-5; CDR3: CASSRGPENTIYF; DNA: TGTGCCAGCAGTCGTGGTCCCGAGAACACCATATATTTT
J: TRBJ2-7; D: TRBD1; V: TRBV5-8; CDR3: CASSGDRLTYEQYF; DNA: TGTGCCAGCAGCGGGGACAGGTTAACCTACGAGCAGTACTTC
J: TRBJ2-3; D: TRBD1; V: TRBV5-1; CDR3: CASSYGQVTDTQYF; DNA: TGCGCCAGCAGTTACGGACAGGTCACAGATACGCAGTATTTT
J: TRBJ1-1; D: NA; V: TRBV7-9; CDR3: CASSSINTEAFF; DNA: TGTGCCAGCAGCTCAATTAACACTGAAGCTTTCTTT
J: TRBJ2-7; D: TRBD2; V: TRBV5-1; CDR3: CASSIAGVSYEQYF; DNA: TGCGCCAGCAGCATAGCGGGAGTCTCCTACGAGCAGTACTTC
J: TRBJ2-1; D: TRBD2; V: TRBV5-1; CDR3: CASTRPSGGPYNEQFF; DNA: TGCGCCAGCACGAGGCCATCGGGGGGGCCCTACAATGAGCAGTTCTTC
J: TRBJ2-3; D: NA; V: TRBV4-1; CDR3: CASRREMFPGTQYF; DNA: TGCGCCAGTCGGCGGGAAATGTTTCCGGGTACGCAGTATTTT
J: TRBJ1-1; D: NA; V: TRBV27; CDR3: CASSLFRGAEAFF; DNA: TGTGCCAGCAGTTTATTCCGGGGAGCTGAAGCTTTCTTT
J: TRBJ1-6; D: NA; V: TRBV19; CDR3: CASEEGGNSPLHF; DNA: TGTGCCAGTGAGGAAGGGGGAAATTCACCCCTCCACTTT
J: TRBJ2-3; D: TRBD1; V: TRBV10-3; CDR3: CAIRKGQGAGDTQYF; DNA: TGTGCCATCAGAAAGGGACAGGGGGCCGGAGATACGCAGTATTTT
J: TRBJ2-1; D: TRBD2; V: TRBV27; CDR3: CASSSGTSGHNEQFF; DNA: TGTGCCAGCAGTTCCGGGACTAGCGGCCACAATGAGCAGTTCTTC
J: TRBJ2-7; D: TRBD2; V: TRBV6-1; CDR3: CATLAGNAYEQYF; DNA: TGTGCCACTCTAGCGGGCAATGCCTACGAGCAGTACTTC
J: TRBJ2-2; D: TRBD1; V: TRBV6-1; CDR3: CASSEGQGFTGELFF; DNA: TGTGCCAGCAGTGAGGGACAGGGATTCACCGGGGAGCTGTTTTTT
J: TRBJ2-2; D: TRBD2; V: TRBV28; CDR3: CASSPRGLASNTGELFF; DNA: TGTGCCAGCAGTCCACGGGGACTAGCCTCGAACACCGGGGAGCTGTTTTTT
J: TRBJ1-1; D: NA; V: TRBV25-1; CDR3: CASSEYGGGNTEAFF; DNA: TGTGCCAGCAGTGAATACGGGGGGGGGAACACTGAAGCTTTCTTT
J: TRBJ1-6; D: TRBD1; V: TRBV30; CDR3: CAWISGTGVSPLHF; DNA: TGTGCCTGGATTTCCGGGACAGGGGTTTCGCCCCTCCACTTT
J: TRBJ2-7; D: TRBD2; V: TRBV6-5; CDR3: CASSYTSGSAYEQYF; DNA: TGTGCCAGCAGTTACACTAGCGGGAGCGCCTACGAGCAGTACTTC
J: TRBJ1-5; D: NA; V: TRBV4-1; CDR3: CASSQEAWQGLSNQPQHF; DNA: TGCGCCAGCAGCCAAGAGGCGTGGCAGGGGTTGAGCAATCAGCCCCAGCATTTT
J: TRBJ1-1; D: TRBD1; V: TRBV9; CDR3: CASSLRTGANTEAFF; DNA: TGTGCCAGCAGCTTACGGACAGGGGCGAACACTGAAGCTTTCTTT
J: TRBJ1-1; D: NA; V: TRBV4-2; CDR3: CASSQDRGQNEAFF; DNA: TGTGCCAGCAGCCAAGACCGCGGACAAAATGAAGCTTTCTTT
J: TRBJ2-3; D: NA; V: TRBV11-2; CDR3: CASSLATSTDTQYF; DNA: TGTGCCAGCAGCTTAGCCACTAGCACAGATACGCAGTATTTT
J: TRBJ1-1; D: NA; V: TRBV25-1; CDR3: CASSEFDRAFF; DNA: TGTGCCAGCAGTGAATTCGATAGAGCTTTCTTT
J: TRBJ2-7; D: TRBD2; V: TRBV7-2; CDR3: CASSFSGGTYEQYF; DNA: TGTGCCAGCAGCTTTTCGGGAGGTACCTACGAGCAGTACTTC
J: TRBJ1-1; D: NA; V: TRBV5-4; CDR3: CASSSFHGNTEAFF; DNA: TGTGCCAGCAGCTCCTTCCACGGGAACACTGAAGCTTTCTTT
J: TRBJ1-1; D: NA; V: TRBV7-9; CDR3: CASSKTANTEAFF; DNA: TGTGCCAGCAGCAAGACAGCAAACACTGAAGCTTTCTTT
J: TRBJ2-3; D: NA; V: TRBV7-9; CDR3: CASSPPGDTQYF; DNA: TGTGCCAGCAGCCCGCCAGGGGATACGCAGTATTTT
J: TRBJ2-5; D: NA; V: TRBV9; CDR3: CASSVGVADEETQYF; DNA: TGTGCCAGCAGCGTAGGGGTAGCAGATGAAGAGACCCAGTACTTC
J: TRBJ2-7; D: NA; V: TRBV9; CDR3: CASSGSGDYEQYF; DNA: TGTGCCAGCAGCGGAAGCGGCGACTACGAGCAGTACTTC
J: TRBJ2-3; D: TRBD2; V: TRBV13; CDR3: CASSLLLAGVSTDTQYF; DNA: TGTGCCAGCAGCTTATTACTAGCGGGAGTTAGCACAGATACGCAGTATTTT
J: TRBJ2-1; D: TRBD1; V: TRBV7-3; CDR3: CASRLTGGSSDNEQFF; DNA: TGTGCCAGCAGACTGACAGGGGGCAGCTCCGACAATGAGCAGTTCTTC
J: TRBJ1-6; D: NA; V: TRBV5-4; CDR3: CASSPDRNNSPLPF; DNA: TGTGCCAGCAGCCCCGACAGGAATAATTCACCCCTCCCCTTT
J: TRBJ2-7; D: TRBD1; V: TRBV7-8; CDR3: CASSNPRDSSYEQYF; DNA: TGTGCCAGCAGCAACCCCCGGGACAGCTCCTACGAGCAGTACTTC
J: TRBJ1-1; D: NA; V: TRBV21-1; CDR3: CASSKVIGGGDDTEAFF; DNA: TGTGCCAGCAGCAAAGTTATAGGTGGGGGGGACGACACTGAAGCTTTCTTT
J: TRBJ1-1; D: TRBD1; V: TRBV9; CDR3: CASSPQGARDTEAFF; DNA: TGTGCCAGCAGCCCTCAGGGGGCTAGGGACACTGAAGCTTTCTTT
J: TRBJ1-1; D: NA; V: TRBV5-4; CDR3: CASTLAGNTEAFF; DNA: TGTGCCAGCACCCTGGCGGGGAACACTGAAGCTTTCTTT
J: TRBJ2-1; D: TRBD2; V: TRBV6-1; CDR3: CASSELASGHNEQFF; DNA: TGTGCCAGCAGTGAACTGGCTAGCGGACACAATGAGCAGTTCTTC
J: TRBJ2-7; D: NA; V: TRBV27; CDR3: CASSTSSVNEQYF; DNA: TGTGCCAGCAGTACCTCTAGCGTCAACGAGCAGTACTTC
J: TRBJ2-7; D: NA; V: TRBV6-6; CDR3: CASSYQGTSYEQYF; DNA: TGTGCCAGCAGTTACCAGGGGACCTCCTACGAGCAGTACTTC
J: TRBJ1-5; D: TRBD1; V: TRBV30; CDR3: CAWKGATNQPQHF; DNA: TGTGCCTGGAAGGGGGCTACCAATCAGCCCCAGCATTTT
J: TRBJ2-7; D: TRBD2; V: TRBV5-1; CDR3: CASSLGLAGRDGIHEQYF; DNA: TGCGCCAGCAGCTTGGGACTAGCGGGCCGAGACGGGATCCACGAGCAGTACTTC
J: TRBJ2-5; D: TRBD2; V: TRBV9; CDR3: CASSVGAGGAQETQYF; DNA: TGTGCCAGCAGCGTGGGAGCGGGAGGGGCCCAAGAGACCCAGTACTTC
J: TRBJ1-2; D: TRBD1; V: TRBV6-1; CDR3: CASRPDRVYGYTF; DNA: TGTGCCAGCAGGCCGGACAGGGTGTACGGCTACACCTTC
J: TRBJ2-5; D: NA; V: TRBV19; CDR3: CASSMSRETQYF; DNA: TGTGCCAGTAGTATGTCGAGGGAGACCCAGTACTTC
J: TRBJ1-2; D: TRBD1; V: TRBV7-2; CDR3: CASSLGGQGYYGYTF; DNA: TGTGCCAGCAGCTTAGGGGGACAGGGCTACTATGGCTACACCTTC
J: TRBJ2-1; D: TRBD2; V: TRBV9; CDR3: CASSVSGLAATNEQFF; DNA: TGTGCCAGCAGCGTATCGGGACTAGCGGCCACCAATGAGCAGTTCTTC
J: TRBJ1-2; D: TRBD1; V: TRBV5-4; CDR3: CASSLGHRGQMDGYTF; DNA: TGTGCCAGCAGCTTGGGGCACAGGGGGCAGATGGATGGCTACACCTTC
J: TRBJ2-1; D: NA; V: TRBV4-1; CDR3: CASSQEGVGASTPSYNEQFF; DNA: TGCGCCAGCAGCCAAGAAGGGGTGGGTGCGTCCACACCCTCCTACAATGAGCAGTTCTTC
J: TRBJ2-5; D: TRBD2; V: TRBV27; CDR3: CARPEKMGGEKGGQETQYF; DNA: TGTGCCAGGCCGGAAAAAATGGGGGGGGAAAAAGGTGGCCAAGAGACCCAGTACTTC